What follows are 26 T cell receptor beta chains derived from one specimen sequenced in a study of human T cells and chemical hapten exposure. One entry per CDR3 protein, called by TCRdb with MiXCR from the RACE reads. The table includes 100,000 to 150,000 distinct CDR3 sequences, roughly 12% detected once. Time point given: patch test 3, about 24 weeks after DPC sensitization. Treatment specified: therapeutic diphenylcyclopropenone sensitization with weekly scalp DPC. The sequencing here drew on whole blood, taken in connection with sensitization to the hapten diphenylcyclopropenone (DPC). These receptors all stem from a woman between 50 and 59 years old with alopecia areata. Some clones in this sample may be carry-over from other donors' samples.

The chain is built from TRBV18 and TRBJ1-2; unclear D gene. CDR1 and CDR2 (germline): KGHSH, LQKENI. Trimming took 2 bases from V and 10 from J, leaving 17 bases between them. The length of the CDR3 is 14 residues. The CDR3 DNA reads TGTGCCAGCTCACCAAATGCGAGATGGAAGTTCTACACCTTC. This sequence encodes CASSPNARWKFYTF.

This rearrangement joins TRBV20-1 to TRBJ2-7, with D perhaps TRBD1 (6 bases). Trimming pared 3 bases from V and 2 bases from J, leaving 14 bases between. Per the germline V gene, CDR1 is DFQATT and CDR2 is SNEGSKA (reference sequence). This CDR3 contains 14 residues. The CDR3 protein is CSARRTGIPYEQYF. DNA for the CDR3: TGCAGTGCTAGGCGAACAGGGATTCCCTACGAGCAGTACTTC.

The J gene is TRBJ2-3, the V gene TRBV5-4, with 9 bases fitting TRBD2. The V and J ends lost 4 bases and 8 bases, in that order; junction bases with no gene match: 8. The length of the CDR3 is 14 residues. Per germline, CDR1 SGHNT and CDR2 YYREEE (reference sequence). Here the CDR3 DNA reads TGTGCCAGCAGCCCGAGCGGGGGGAGAGGTACGCAGTATTTT. As protein: CASSPSGGRGTQYF.

This chain joins TRBV20-1 and TRBJ1-1; D is ambiguous. Germline CDR1 DFQATT, CDR2 SNEGSKA (reference sequence). V lost 0 bases and J 0 bases, leaving 11 bases between the germline ends. This CDR3 spans 15 amino acids. The DNA of the CDR3 is TGCAGTGCTAGAGATCCCACCCGGATGAACACTGAAGCTTTCTTT. Encoded protein: CSARDPTRMNTEAFF.

In its sample, this clonotype was seen many times. The J gene is TRBJ2-1, the V gene TRBV6-1, with D uncertain. In germline, CDR1 is MNHNS, CDR2 SASEGT. The CDR3 spans 11 residues. Trimming left V 0 bases short and J 10 bases short, with 4 bases between. CDR3 nucleotides: TGTGCCAGCAGTGAAGCCGTGGAGCAGTTCTTC. Its protein is CASSEAVEQFF.

This clonotype was recorded many times. The V gene is TRBV12-3 or TRBV12-4, the J gene TRBJ2-1; 11 positions agree with TRBD1. With V trimmed by 4 bases and J by 7 bases, 6 bases remained unmatched. The CDR3 is 15 residues long. CDR3 nucleotides: TGTGCCAGCAGTTCCGGGACAGGGGGATCGAATGAGCAGTTCTTC. Encoded protein: CASSSGTGGSNEQFF.

This clonotype has more than one count but fewer than ten. The CDR3, as DNA: TGCAGCGTTGAAGATGGAGCGTTGAACACCGGGGAGCTGTTTTTT. It yields the protein CSVEDGALNTGELFF. The rearrangement links TRBV29-1 to TRBJ2-2; D ambiguous. Germline V gives CDR1 SQVTM, CDR2 ANQGSEA. CDR3 length equals 15 residues. V lost 0 bases and J lost 1, with 9 bases in between.

The sample holds a few counts of this clonotype. The chain combines TRBV7-9 with TRBJ2-2; D remains unclear. From germline, CDR1 is SEHNR and CDR2 FQNEAQ (reference sequence). V lost 2 bases and J lost 6, with 4 bases in between. The CDR3 has 12 residues. The CDR3: CASSLQSGELFF. The CDR3 nucleotides read TGTGCCAGCAGCTTACAGTCCGGGGAGCTGTTTTTT. The variable domain in full, with the rest retrieved from reference TRBV7-9 and TRBJ2-2, is DTGVSQNPRHKITKRGQNVTFRCDPISEHNRLYWYRQTLGQGPEFLTYFQNEAQLEKSRLLSDRFSAERPKGSFSTLEIQRTEQGDSAMYLCASSLQSGELFFGEGSRLTVL.

This clonotype was observed a handful of times. This sequence joins TRBV29-1 and TRBJ2-3, with 9 bases fitting TRBD2. The germline V gene encodes CDR1 SQVTM and CDR2 ANQGSEA. J lost 4 bases, V lost 2 bases, and 4 bases had no gene match. The length of the CDR3 is 14 residues. The CDR3, as DNA: TGCAGCGTTGAATCCGGGACTAGCCCAGATACGCAGTATTTT. Residues: CSVESGTSPDTQYF.

The V gene is TRBV6-6, the J gene TRBJ1-5, with D hard to call. Germline V gene sequence: CDR1 MNHNY, CDR2 SVGAGI (reference sequence). This CDR3 has 14 residues. V gave up 3 bases and J gave up 7 bases, with 13 bases separating them. CDR3 DNA sequence: TGTGCCAGCAGTTATGGTTCTTTGGCCCAGCCCCAGCATTTT. Encoded protein: CASSYGSLAQPQHF.

The chain links TRBV18 to TRBJ2-7; tentatively, D is TRBD1 (5 bases). The V end was cut by 3 bases, the J end by 0 bases, with 12 bases between. The CDR3 has 15 residues. Germline values: CDR1 KGHSH, CDR2 LQKENI. Here the CDR3 reads CASSPRGARSYEQYF. The CDR3 DNA follows: TGTGCCAGCTCACCCCGTGGGGCGCGCTCCTACGAGCAGTACTTC.

This clonotype was seen a few times. V and J are TRBV20-1 and TRBJ2-2; TRBD2 agrees at 7 bases. Unmatched junction bases numbered 5, after V lost 2 bases and J lost 5 bases. Germline V CDR1 and CDR2: DFQATT, SNEGSKA (reference sequence). The CDR3 has 14 amino acids. The CDR3 spells CSARKPSGTGELFF. In DNA form, the CDR3 reads TGCAGTGCTAGAAAGCCTAGCGGAACCGGGGAGCTGTTTTTT.

This clonotype was counted only a few times. The DNA of the CDR3 is TGTGCCAGCAGTGGACTAACAGGGGGCACTGAAGCTTTCTTT. Its translation: CASSGLTGGTEAFF. The chain carries TRBV6-1 and TRBJ1-1; 8 nucleotides align to TRBD1. Germline V gives CDR1 MNHNS, CDR2 SASEGT. The trim removed 4 bases at V and 4 bases at J, leaving 5 bases unmatched. This CDR3 has 14 residues.

The V gene is TRBV2, the J gene TRBJ2-2, with unresolved D. Trimming took 6 bases from V and 4 from J, leaving 3 bases between them. This CDR3 region has 11 residues. Germline V CDR1 and CDR2: SNHLY, FYNNEI. As DNA, the CDR3 is TGTGCCAGCAGGGGCACCGGGGAGCTGTTTTTT. Protein product: CASRGTGELFF.

This clonotype was counted at least ten times. The rearrangement uses TRBV10-3 and TRBJ2-1; D might be TRBD2 (6 bases). CDR3 length: 18 residues. Trimming stripped 4 bases from V and 0 bases from J, with 19 bases between. Germline V gene lookup returns CDR1 ENHRY and CDR2 SYGVKD. This CDR3 reads CAISGKGQAGTSYNEQFF. The CDR3 nucleotides are TGTGCCATCAGTGGGAAAGGTCAGGCGGGAACCTCCTACAATGAGCAGTTCTTC.

This clonotype occurred a few times. The rearrangement links TRBV20-1 to TRBJ2-1, with 8 positions matching TRBD1. Germline lookup yields CDR1 DFQATT and CDR2 SNEGSKA (reference sequence). Trimming cost V 4 bases and J 8 bases; bases outside gene matches: 13. The CDR3 loop spans 15 amino acids. The CDR3 is CSAKGQGGVFYEQFF. The DNA for the CDR3 is TGCAGTGCTAAAGGACAGGGCGGAGTCTTTTATGAGCAGTTCTTC.

This clonotype was counted at least ten times. This chain links TRBV20-1 with TRBJ2-3; 10 bases are a match to TRBD2. V shed 4 bases and J 5 bases; nucleotides not matched to a gene: 15. CDR3 size: 17 residues. Germline V gene lookup returns CDR1 DFQATT and CDR2 SNEGSKA (reference sequence). The CDR3 nucleotides are TGCAGTGCTATAAAGCGGGTCGCTAGCGGGAGTAGAGATACGCAGTATTTT. It translates to CSAIKRVASGSRDTQYF.

The chain joins TRBV20-1 to TRBJ2-3, with 7 nucleotides matching TRBD2. Germline V gives CDR1 DFQATT, CDR2 SNEGSKA (reference sequence). Losses at the gene ends were 4 bases for V and 6 bases for J; bases not matched to a gene: 13. This CDR3 region has 15 residues. The CDR3 DNA is TGCAGTGCTACCACTCCGAAAGGCGGGAGTGATACGCAGTATTTT. This codes for CSATTPKGGSDTQYF.

V gene TRBV20-1 combines with J gene TRBJ1-5; unclear D gene. In germline, CDR1 is DFQATT, CDR2 SNEGSKA (reference sequence). V shed 1 base and J shed 7 bases, with 11 bases lying between them. The CDR3 length is 13 residues. The CDR3 DNA reads TGCAGTGCTAGAGTAGGGATGGCGCAGCCCCAGCATTTT. It encodes CSARVGMAQPQHF.

The chain has TRBV20-1 and TRBJ1-1; 9 bases agree with TRBD1. Losses at the gene ends were 6 bases for V and 5 bases for J; bases not matched to a gene: 7. CDR1 and CDR2 (germline): DFQATT, SNEGSKA (reference sequence). This CDR3 is 13 amino acids long. The CDR3 reads CSAPDRGRTEAFF. The CDR3 DNA reads as TGCAGTGCCCCGGACAGGGGCCGGACTGAAGCTTTCTTT.

The sample holds a few counts of this clonotype. The chain recombines TRBV6-2 or TRBV6-3 with TRBJ1-5; D perhaps matches TRBD1 (5 bases). CDR1 MNHEY and CDR2 SVGEGT come from the germline V gene. Trimming pared 2 bases from V and 6 bases from J, leaving 14 bases between. CDR3 length: 15 residues. This CDR3 is CASSYATGWSQPQHF. CDR3 DNA: TGTGCCAGCAGTTACGCTACAGGTTGGAGTCAGCCCCAGCATTTT.

This clonotype was found a few times. The chain combines TRBV4-1 with TRBJ2-2; D unresolved. The CDR3 length is 12 residues. Germline CDR1 reads MGHRA; CDR2 reads YSYEKL. V gave up 2 bases and J gave up 4 bases, with 2 bases separating them. The CDR3 protein is CASSQSTGELFF. The CDR3 DNA follows: TGCGCCAGCAGCCAATCCACCGGGGAGCTGTTTTTT.

V and J are TRBV10-3 and TRBJ1-6; 7 bases fit TRBD1. Losses at the gene ends were 7 bases for V and 2 bases for J; bases not matched to a gene: 2. This CDR3 has 14 residues. CDR1 is ENHRY and CDR2 is SYGVKD in the germline V gene. This CDR3 reads CAITQGAYNSPLHF. CDR3 sequence (DNA): TGTGCCATCACTCAGGGGGCCTATAATTCACCCCTCCACTTT.

This clonotype was observed a handful of times. This chain joins TRBV15 and TRBJ2-5; 8 positions agree with TRBD2. Germline V gene lookup returns CDR1 LNHNV and CDR2 YYDKDF (reference sequence). V shed 5 bases, J shed 5 bases, and the junction held 7 bases outside the gene matches. The CDR3 is 14 residues long. The CDR3 spells CATSARGDRETQYF. Here the CDR3 DNA reads TGTGCCACCAGCGCGCGGGGGGATCGGGAGACCCAGTACTTC.

In this sample, this clonotype turned up many times. The chain links TRBV10-3 to TRBJ2-7; D may be TRBD1 (6 bases). The CDR3 totals 15 residues. V lost 0 bases and J 2 bases, leaving 11 bases between the germline ends. Germline CDR1 and CDR2: ENHRY and SYGVKD. The CDR3 here is CAISESYRATYEQYF. The CDR3 DNA reads TGTGCCATCAGTGAGTCTTACAGGGCCACCTACGAGCAGTACTTC.

The gene calls are TRBV18 and TRBJ1-5; 7 bases match TRBD1. V lost 2 bases to trimming and J lost 6 bases; unmatched junction nucleotides: 10. CDR3 length: 16 amino acids. From germline, CDR1 is KGHSH and CDR2 LQKENI. The CDR3 sequence is CASSPESPGGGQPQHF. The CDR3 region has the DNA TGTGCCAGCTCACCAGAATCCCCAGGGGGAGGTCAGCCCCAGCATTTT.